Listed below are T cell receptor beta chains from one sample, sequenced in a study of T cell changes during pregnancy in multiple sclerosis. Sequencing used immunoSEQ multiplex PCR; TCRdb keeps in-frame clones, though not all of them. The sample holds 35,000 to 50,000 clones, 88% seen once. Sequencing was performed on CD4+ T cells from peripheral blood mononuclear cells, taken in the second trimester of pregnancy. All receptors come from a female donor with multiple sclerosis, enrolled in a pregnancy study. Both conserved end residues are part of each CDR3.

cdr3_aa	v_call	j_call
CASSPRAGKIYEQYF	TRBV7-9	TRBJ2-7
CASSSGLGAYNEQFF	TRBV11-2	TRBJ2-1
CAWRTGGDQPQHF	TRBV30	TRBJ1-5
CASRQNQASSYEQYF	TRBV2	TRBJ2-7
CASRSGSPYEQYF	TRBV2	TRBJ2-7
CASSSSLTGGNSDGYTF	TRBV28	TRBJ1-2
CASSLGLAPQGAQYF	TRBV7-2	TRBJ2-5
CASSQEMGEGRGNTIYF	TRBV4-2	TRBJ1-3
CASSFDRGGSNTGELFF	TRBV5-4	TRBJ2-2
CAWMTPPTDTQYF	TRBV30	TRBJ2-3